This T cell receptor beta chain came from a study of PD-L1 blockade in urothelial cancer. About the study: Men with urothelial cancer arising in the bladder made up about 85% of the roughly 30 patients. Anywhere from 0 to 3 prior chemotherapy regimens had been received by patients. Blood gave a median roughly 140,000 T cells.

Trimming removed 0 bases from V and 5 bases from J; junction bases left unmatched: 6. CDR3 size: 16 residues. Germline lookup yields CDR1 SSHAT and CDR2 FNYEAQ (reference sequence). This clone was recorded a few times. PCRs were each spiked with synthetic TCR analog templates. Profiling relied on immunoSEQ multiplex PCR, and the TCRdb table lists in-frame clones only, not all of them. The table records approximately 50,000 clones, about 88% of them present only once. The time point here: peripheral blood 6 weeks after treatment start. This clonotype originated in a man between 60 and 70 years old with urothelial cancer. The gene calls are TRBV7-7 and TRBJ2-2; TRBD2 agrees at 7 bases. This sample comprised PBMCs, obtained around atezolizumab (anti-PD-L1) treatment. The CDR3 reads CASSLAPGRRTGELFF. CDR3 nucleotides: TGTGCCAGCAGCTTAGCCCCCGGGAGGAGGACCGGGGAGCTGTTTTTT.